The clone carrying this T cell receptor beta chain was recorded at least ten times. The data were obtained in a study of regulatory T cells in long-lasting Graves disease. Across the whole study: Antithyroid drug exposure in newly diagnosed Graves' patients had lasted under 3 months.

Assembly of TCR beta libraries relied on iRepertoire HTBI primers together with Arm-PCR of CDR3 regions. TCRdb reanalysed the multiplex PCR reads using MiXCR and keeps one entry per CDR3 protein. The sample carries hundreds of thousands of distinct CDR3 sequences, roughly 15% recorded once. Trimming shortened V by 6 bases and J by 1 base, and 16 bases separated the two germline ends. The CDR3 length is 15 residues. Germline V gene lookup returns CDR1 DFQATT and CDR2 SNEGSKA (reference sequence). Time point defined: newly diagnosed GD, antithyroid drugs for less than 3 months. PBMCs were the source of the RNA used for TCR sequencing. These data are also associated with another study on T cells in Graves' hyperthyroidism and ophthalmopathy.

The clonotype was recovered from a woman in her 30s with Graves disease. The starting material was peripheral blood mononuclear cells (PBMCs), obtained at new diagnosis, from a patient treated with antithyroid drugs. The rearrangement links TRBV20-1 to TRBJ1-5; D is possibly TRBD1 (5 bases). CDR3: CSAKKGVNSNQPQHF. CDR3 DNA: TGCAGTGCCAAGAAAGGGGTCAACAGCAATCAGCCCCAGCATTTT.